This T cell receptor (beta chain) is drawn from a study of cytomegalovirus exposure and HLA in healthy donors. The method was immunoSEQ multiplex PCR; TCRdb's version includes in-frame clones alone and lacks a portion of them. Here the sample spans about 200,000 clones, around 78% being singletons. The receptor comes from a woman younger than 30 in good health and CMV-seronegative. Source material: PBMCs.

CDR3 in DNA: TGTGCCAGCTCACCTTCCCGAGACAGGGTCGGCGAGCAGTACTTC. Translation gives CASSPSRDRVGEQYF. The gene calls are TRBV18 and TRBJ2-7, with 7 bases identical to TRBD1. CDR1 is KGHSH and CDR2 is LQKENI in the germline V gene. This CDR3 comprises 15 residues. Losses at the gene ends were 3 bases for V and 6 bases for J; bases not matched to a gene: 11.